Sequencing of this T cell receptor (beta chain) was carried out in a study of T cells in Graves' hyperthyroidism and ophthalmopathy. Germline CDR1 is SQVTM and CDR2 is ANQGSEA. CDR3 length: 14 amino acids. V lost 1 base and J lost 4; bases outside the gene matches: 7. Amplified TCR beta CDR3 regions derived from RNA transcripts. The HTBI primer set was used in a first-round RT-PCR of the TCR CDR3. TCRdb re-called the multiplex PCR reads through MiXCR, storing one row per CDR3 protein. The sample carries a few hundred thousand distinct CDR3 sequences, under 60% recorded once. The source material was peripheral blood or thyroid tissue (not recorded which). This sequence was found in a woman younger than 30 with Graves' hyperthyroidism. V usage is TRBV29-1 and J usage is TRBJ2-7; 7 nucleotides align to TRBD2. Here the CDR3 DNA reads TGCAGCGTTGAAGGGGAGGGTACCTCGTACGAGCAGTACTTC. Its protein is CSVEGEGTSYEQYF.